This T cell receptor beta chain was captured by sequencing in a study of metastatic and nonmetastatic thyroid tumors. In the original workflow: In papillary thyroid cancer, a distant-metastasis classifier was built using CDR3 differences across clinicopathological groups. TCRdb re-processed the PCR reads through MiXCR. TCRdb, not the authors, supplied the V and J calls. This sample has 25,000 to 35,000 clones, with 3.5% to 5% found just once. Germline assignment: CDR1 MDHEN and CDR2 SYDVKM. V was trimmed by 9 bases and J by 3 bases, leaving 17 bases between them. The CDR3 extends over 14 amino acids. Patients were all untreated before their thyroid surgery.

The receptor was derived from a female donor with papillary thyroid cancer or a benign thyroid nodule (not recorded which). Some clones in this sample may be carry-over from other donors' samples. J is TRBJ1-2 and V is TRBV28; a possible D gene is TRBD1 (6 bases). Material for sequencing was blood. The CDR3 here is CARSDRLLYYGYTF. DNA of the CDR3: TGTGCCAGAAGTGACAGGTTATTATACTATGGCTACACCTTC.